Included here is one T cell receptor (beta chain) sequence, with context. Its antigen is not known. The germline V and J ends were trimmed by 3 bases and 0 bases, with 6 bases remaining between them. The CDR3 loop spans 13 amino acids. CDR1 is SGHRS, CDR2 YFSETQ, per germline. The data stem from a study of cytomegalovirus exposure and HLA in healthy donors. General study findings and limits: What a later analysis reportedly showed was that an Asian-associated ancestry cluster had fewer N-insertions than the approximately 700-donor mean.

PCR primers comprised 60 Vbeta and 13 Jbeta primers. Data came from immunoSEQ multiplex PCR; TCRdb stores just in-frame clones and leaves some out. This sample carries some 190,000 clones, around 80% of them seen once, and the ten largest clones take approximately 2%. This TCR was recovered from a woman in her thirties in good health and CMV-seronegative. This rearrangement joins TRBV5-1 to TRBJ1-1; no definite D call. The sample was PBMCs. CDR3 in DNA: TGCGCCAGCAGCTCGCCTATGAACACTGAAGCTTTCTTT. It codes for CASSSPMNTEAFF.